This TCR beta chain was captured in a study of T cell repertoires in cytomegalovirus infection. Looking at the study overall: Use of recently identified HLA-C-restricted and well-studied HLA-B-restricted CMV epitopes was part of the study.

Each CDR3 protein is one row after TCRdb ran MiXCR on the reads. The table shows under 200,000 distinct CDR3 sequences, with roughly 22% occurring only once. This clonotype was observed a few times. Its matching antigen is unknown. Study observations and caveats: Cumulative public TCR beta family frequency identified carriers of CMV plus the relevant HLA. HLA-C-restricted CMV-specific TCR beta clonotypes were dominant in the ex vivo response.

The clonotype was recovered from a human donor in good health (CMV status not recorded). Some clones in this sample may be carry-over from other donors' samples. The material was CD8+ T cells from cultured PBMCs, obtained from culture after CMV antigen stimulation.

The CDR3 nucleotides are TGTGCCAGCAGCTTAGGGGGGCGCCACATTTTGGGCAATCAGCCCCAGCATTTT. Amino acids: CASSLGGRHILGNQPQHF. V is TRBV7-2 and J is TRBJ1-5; maybe TRBD1 (6 bases). Germline V gives CDR1 SGHTA, CDR2 FQGNSA. V was shortened by 1 base and J by 2 bases, with 18 bases between the two germline ends. The CDR3 loop spans 18 amino acids.